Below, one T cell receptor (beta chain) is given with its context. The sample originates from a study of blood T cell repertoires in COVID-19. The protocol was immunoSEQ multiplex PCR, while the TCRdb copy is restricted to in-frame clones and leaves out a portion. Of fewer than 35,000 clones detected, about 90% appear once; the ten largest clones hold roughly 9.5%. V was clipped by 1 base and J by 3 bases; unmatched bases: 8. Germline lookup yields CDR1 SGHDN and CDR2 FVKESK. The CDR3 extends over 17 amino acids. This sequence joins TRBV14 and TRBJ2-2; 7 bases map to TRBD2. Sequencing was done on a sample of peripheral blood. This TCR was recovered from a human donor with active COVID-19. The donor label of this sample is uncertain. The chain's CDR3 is CASSQVGGRLYTGELFF. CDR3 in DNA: TGTGCCAGCAGCCAAGTGGGAGGGAGACTCTACACCGGGGAGCTGTTTTTT. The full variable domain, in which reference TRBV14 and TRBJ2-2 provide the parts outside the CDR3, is EAGVTQFPSHSVIEKGQTVTLRCDPISGHDNLYWYRRVMGKEIKFLLHFVKESKQDESGMPNNRFLAERTGGTYSTLKVQPAELEDSGVYFCASSQVGGRLYTGELFFGEGSRLTVL.